This record concerns one T cell receptor (beta chain) sequence. As yet, its antigen is unknown. These data belong to a study of T cells in localized non-small cell lung cancer. The CDR3 contains 15 residues. Germline CDR1 GTSNPN, CDR2 SVGIG (reference sequence). The ends were cut back, 1 base at V and 0 bases at J, with 10 bases in the middle. Regarding the study as a whole: Measurement of T cell clonality placed uninvolved adjacent lung highest, above the level in tumor.

Sequencing was performed with immunoSEQ multiplex PCR; in TCRdb, only in-frame clones are kept and a portion is missing. Among 6,500 to 9,000 clones listed, roughly 50% were seen once. The chain is built from TRBV30 and TRBJ1-3; TRBD1 might be the D (6 bases). The sample consisted of lymph node tissue, taken before any cancer treatment. This sequence was found in a female donor at least 60 years old with stage I lung adenocarcinoma. CDR3 residues: CAWSDRAISGNTIYF. CDR3 sequence (DNA): TGTGCCTGGAGTGACAGGGCCATCTCTGGAAACACCATATATTTT. Drawing the rest from reference TRBV30 and TRBJ1-3, the complete variable domain is SQTIHQWPATLVQPVGSPLSLECTVEGTSNPNLYWYRQAAGRGLQLLFYSVGIGQISSEVPQNLSASRPQDRQFILSSKKLLLSDSGFYLCAWSDRAISGNTIYFGEGSWLTVV.